Shown below are 4 T cell receptor beta chains from a single sample sequenced in a study of blood T cell repertoires in COVID-19. Assay used: immunoSEQ multiplex PCR; TCRdb lists only in-frame clones, some missing. The table includes about 100,000 clones, approximately 91% detected once. The sequencing sample was made of peripheral blood. The receptors here all came from a man aged 45-60 years with active COVID-19.

CDR3 DNA sequence: TGTGCCAGCAGCTTGGACCCGGGGAACCATTCACCCCTCCACTTT. Translating it yields CASSLDPGNHSPLHF. The V gene is TRBV5-4, the J gene TRBJ1-6; D is unclear. The germline V and J ends were trimmed by 0 bases and 8 bases, with 12 bases remaining between them. This CDR3 is built from 15 residues. The germline gives CDR1 SGHNT, CDR2 YYREEE (reference sequence). Full variable domain (missing parts from reference TRBV5-4 and TRBJ1-6): ETGVTQSPTHLIKTRGQQVTLRCSSQSGHNTVSWYQQALGQGPQFIFQYYREEENGRGNFPPRFSGLQFPNYSSELNVNALELDDSALYLCASSLDPGNHSPLHFGNGTRLTVT.

The chain combines TRBV13 with TRBJ1-3; D is unclear. Trimming took off 1 base at V and 4 bases at J, with 8 bases between the two ends. Germline CDR1 is PRHDT and CDR2 is FYEKMQ (reference sequence). The CDR3 consists of 14 residues. CDR3 sequence: CASSLAGVGNTIYF. The DNA for the CDR3 is TGTGCCAGCAGCTTAGCCGGGGTCGGAAACACCATATATTTT.

The chain joins TRBV11-2 to TRBJ1-2, with D perhaps matching TRBD1 (5 bases). Germline V gene lookup returns CDR1 SGHAT and CDR2 FQNNGV. Trimming removed 1 base at V and 2 bases at J, with 11 bases between. This CDR3 is 15 amino acids long. The chain's CDR3 is CASSLGAGLNYGYTF. CDR3 DNA: TGTGCCAGCAGCTTAGGGGCAGGGCTGAACTATGGCTACACCTTC.

The J gene is TRBJ1-1, the V gene TRBV5-6, with D perhaps TRBD1 (5 bases). The length of the CDR3 is 13 residues. The ends were cut back, 4 bases at V and 4 bases at J, with 11 bases in the middle. CDR1 is SGHDT, CDR2 YYEEEE, per germline. The DNA for the CDR3 is TGTGCCAGCAGCGTCGGGGGGTCCACTGAAGCTTTCTTT. Protein sequence: CASSVGGSTEAFF.